This TCR beta chain was sequenced during a study of shared clonotypes between healthy human individuals. Whole-study context: CD4 naive cells filled three plates per donor, CD4 memory three, CD8 naive two and CD8 memory one. Study-level points and caveats: Generation of non-shared clonotypes was less probable than generation of clonotypes shared by all four donors. Naive subsets tended to show greater estimated richness than memory subsets.

Some clones are missing from TCRdb's copy, which holds only in-frame ones; the method was immunoSEQ multiplex PCR. The sample has 2 million to 2.5 million clones, 85% to 95% seen once; the top ten hold 0.3% to 0.4%. A remark on this clone: Its specificity is not known.

The junction had 6 bases not matched to a gene; V was cut back by 7 bases and J by 4 bases. The V gene's germline CDR1 is LNHDA and CDR2 SQIVND (reference sequence). There are 15 residues in the CDR3. Naive CD45RA+ and memory CD45RA-negative subsets were split from CD4+ cells. The sample comprised naive CD4+ T cells from PBMCs. Specified subset: CD45RA+ positively selected. The origin of this receptor is a man between 18 and 29 years old in good health. Some clones in this sample may be carry-over from other donors' samples. This rearrangement joins TRBV19 to TRBJ2-3; 12 bases fit TRBD1. The CDR3 loop is CASTPGTGGSDTQYF. The CDR3 DNA sequence: TGTGCCAGTACCCCCGGGACAGGGGGCTCAGATACGCAGTATTTT.